This T cell receptor (beta chain) derives from a study of T cells in women clearing cervical HPV infection. As concerns this clone: Read sequence stops 3 residues before the CDR3 end, and the germline J gene provides the missing end.

Here immunoSEQ multiplex PCR was the method, and the copy in TCRdb shows in-frame clones only, minus some. The sample totals around 30,000 clones. V was pared by 6 bases and J by 4 bases, with 12 bases of the junction left unmatched. Germline V gene lookup returns CDR1 SNHLY and CDR2 FYNNEI. The CDR3 sequence is 15 residues long. The genes are TRBV2 and TRBJ2-7, with 7 bases matching TRBD2. The receptor was derived from a woman between 18 and 69 years old with a cervical HPV16 infection that either progressed to CIN3+ or cleared (not recorded which). Sequenced: blood buffy coat. CDR3 amino acids: CASSSRGGLGYEQYF. The covered CDR3 bases are TGTGCCAGCAGCTCCCGGGGAGGGTTAGGGTACGAG.